This T cell receptor beta chain was identified in a study of Ad26.COV2.S vaccination and SARS-CoV-2 variants. As to treatment: roughly 20 received Ad26.COV2.S at low or high dose, single or two shots; 5 received placebo; per-sample allocation not given. The samples date from day 63 after the first vaccine or placebo injection. Study-level findings and limits: Vaccine recipients showed a spike-specific TCR breadth that was higher than in placebo recipients.

A remark on this clone: Its antigen remains unidentified. One end of the junction is discordant with germline, which a read error may explain.

The CDR3 loop spans 14 amino acids. Germline CDR1 and CDR2: SEHNR and FQNEAQ (reference sequence). TCRdb's copy holds only in-frame clones and misses some; the assay was immunoSEQ multiplex PCR. The sample lists hundreds of thousands of clones, around 92% occurring once. Sequences were derived from peripheral blood, sampled in a trial of Ad26.COV2.S vaccine versus placebo. This clonotype originated in a person between 18 and 65 years old who received the Ad26.COV2.S COVID-19 vaccine or a placebo. This rearrangement joins TRBV7-9 to TRBJ1-5, with a tentative D call TRBD1 (5 bases). In DNA, the CDR3 is TGTGCCAGCAGATTAGAAGGGGCAAATCAGCCCCAGCATTTT. Translated: CASRLEGANQPQHF.